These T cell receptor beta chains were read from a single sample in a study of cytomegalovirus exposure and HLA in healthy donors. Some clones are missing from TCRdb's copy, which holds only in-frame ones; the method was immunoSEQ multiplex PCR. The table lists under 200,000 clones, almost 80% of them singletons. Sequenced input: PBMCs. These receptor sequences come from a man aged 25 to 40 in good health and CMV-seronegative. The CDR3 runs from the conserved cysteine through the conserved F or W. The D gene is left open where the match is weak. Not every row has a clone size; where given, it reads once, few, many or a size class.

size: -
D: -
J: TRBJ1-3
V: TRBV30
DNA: TGTGCCTGGAGTGTAGGAGGGTTGAACACCATATATTTT
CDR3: CAWSVGGLNTIYF

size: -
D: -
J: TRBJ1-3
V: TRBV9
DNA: TGTGCCAGCAGCCCCGGGGGGTCGAGCTCTGGAAACACCATATATTTT
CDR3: CASSPGGSSSGNTIYF

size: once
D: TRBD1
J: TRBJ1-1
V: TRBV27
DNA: TGTGCCAGCAGCCCCCCCGGGACAGGGAACACTGAAGCTTTCTTT
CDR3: CASSPPGTGNTEAFF

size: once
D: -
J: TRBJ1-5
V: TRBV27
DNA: TGTGCCAGCAGTTTAGGACCGGGGGTTGGCAATCAGCCCCAGCATTTT
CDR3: CASSLGPGVGNQPQHF

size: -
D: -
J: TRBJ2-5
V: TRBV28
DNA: TGTGCCAGCAGCAGAACAGGGTTCGGGCGGAGCCAAGAGACCCAGTACTTC
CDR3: CASSRTGFGRSQETQYF

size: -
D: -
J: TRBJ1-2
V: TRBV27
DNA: TGTGCCAGCAGACAAACAGGTTCCTATGGCTACACCTTC
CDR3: CASRQTGSYGYTF

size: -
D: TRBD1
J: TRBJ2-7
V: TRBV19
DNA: TGTGCCAGTAGTCCTTTAGGACAGGGCGGCTACTACGAGCAGTACTTC
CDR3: CASSPLGQGGYYEQYF

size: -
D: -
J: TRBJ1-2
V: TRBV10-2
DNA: TGCGCCAGCTTAGACAGAAGTCATGGCTACACCTTC
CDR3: CASLDRSHGYTF

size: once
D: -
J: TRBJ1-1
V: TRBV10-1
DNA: TGCGCCAGCAGTGAGTCGGGGAGGGGGGTTTTCTTT
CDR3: CASSESGRGVFF

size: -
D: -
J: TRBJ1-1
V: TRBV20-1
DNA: TGCAGTGCTAAAGCCGAGACTTTCTTT
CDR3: CSAKAETFF

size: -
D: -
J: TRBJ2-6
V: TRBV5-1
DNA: TGCGCCAGCAGCTTGGAGCGGTCCTCTGGGGCCAACGTCCTGACTTTC
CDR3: CASSLERSSGANVLTF

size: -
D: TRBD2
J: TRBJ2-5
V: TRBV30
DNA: TGTGCCTGGAGTGTAGGACTAGCGGGAGGGCGAGCGGGAGAGACCCAGTACTTC
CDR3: CAWSVGLAGGRAGETQYF

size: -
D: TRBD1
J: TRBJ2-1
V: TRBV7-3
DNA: TGTGCCAGCAGCTTACTCTACAGGGGCTTCGGTGAGCAGTTCTTC
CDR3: CASSLLYRGFGEQFF

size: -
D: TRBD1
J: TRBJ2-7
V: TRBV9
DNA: TGTGCCAGCGGGACAGGGAGTTATCCGTCCTACGAGCAGTACTTC
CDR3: CASGTGSYPSYEQYF

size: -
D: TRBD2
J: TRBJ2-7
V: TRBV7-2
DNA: TGTGCCAGCAGCCTGGGACTAGCGGGGGGGCCTCTGGGCGAGCAGTACTTC
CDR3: CASSLGLAGGPLGEQYF

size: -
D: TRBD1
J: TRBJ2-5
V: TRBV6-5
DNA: TGTGCCAGCAGTTACTTGGGACAGGGCCATAGGGAGACCCAGTACTTC
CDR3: CASSYLGQGHRETQYF

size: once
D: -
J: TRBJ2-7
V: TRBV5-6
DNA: TGTGCCAGCAGCTTGTCCGGCGGGACTCCTTACGAGCAGTACTTC
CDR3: CASSLSGGTPYEQYF

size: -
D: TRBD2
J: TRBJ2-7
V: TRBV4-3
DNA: TGCGCCAGCAGCCAAGGGGTCCTAGCGGAGTTTTACGAGCAGTACTTC
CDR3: CASSQGVLAEFYEQYF

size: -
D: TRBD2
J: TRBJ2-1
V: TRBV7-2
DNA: TGTGCCAGCAGCGCCCCCTTGAAGGCGGGGGGGAACAATGAGCAGTTCTTC
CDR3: CASSAPLKAGGNNEQFF

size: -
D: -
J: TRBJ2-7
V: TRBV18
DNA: TGTGCCAGCTCCACCGAGGGTATTCCCTACGAGCAGTACTTC
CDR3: CASSTEGIPYEQYF

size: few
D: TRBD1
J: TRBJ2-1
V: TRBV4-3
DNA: TGCGCCAGCAGCCAAGTCGGAACAGGGGGCCCCCAGTTCTTC
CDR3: CASSQVGTGGPQFF

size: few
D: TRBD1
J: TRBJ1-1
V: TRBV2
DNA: TGTGCCAGCAGGGAAGGGACAGCCCGGGCAGGCACTGAAGCTTTCTTT
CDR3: CASREGTARAGTEAFF

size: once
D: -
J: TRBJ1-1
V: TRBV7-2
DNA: TGTGCCAGCAGCATGGACAGTAACACTGAAGCTTTCTTT
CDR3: CASSMDSNTEAFF

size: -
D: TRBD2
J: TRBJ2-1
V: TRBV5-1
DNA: TGCGCCAGCAGCCCACGACTTCTAGCGGGAGGAGGTAATGAGCAGTTCTTC
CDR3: CASSPRLLAGGGNEQFF

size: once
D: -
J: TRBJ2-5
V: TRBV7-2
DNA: TGTGCCAGCAGTCGGACAATTCAAGAGACCCAGTACTTC
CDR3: CASSRTIQETQYF

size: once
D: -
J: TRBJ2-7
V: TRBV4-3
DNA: TGCACCAGCAGCCAAGATATAAGGACTATGATTGGCGAGCAGTACTTC
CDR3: CTSSQDIRTMIGEQYF

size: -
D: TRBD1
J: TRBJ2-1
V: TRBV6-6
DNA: TGTGCCAGCAGAACCCGCGACAGGGTAAGCAATGAGCAGTTCTTC
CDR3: CASRTRDRVSNEQFF

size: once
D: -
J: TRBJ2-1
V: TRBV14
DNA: TGTGCCAGCAGCCAAGGTCCAGCGGGCGGTAATGAGCAGTTCTTC
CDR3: CASSQGPAGGNEQFF

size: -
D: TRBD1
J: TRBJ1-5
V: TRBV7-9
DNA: TGTGCCAGCAGCCTTACAGGGGGCCAAAATCAGCCCCAGCATTTT
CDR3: CASSLTGGQNQPQHF

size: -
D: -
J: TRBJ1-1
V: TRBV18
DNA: TGTGCCAGCTCACCACCAATAACAGGCCGTGTGGCTTTCTTT
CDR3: CASSPPITGRVAFF

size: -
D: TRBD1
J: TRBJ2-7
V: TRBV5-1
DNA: TGCGCCAGCAGCTTGAAATACACCATCCTTGGACAGGGTGGTGACTACGAGCAGTACTTC
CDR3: CASSLKYTILGQGGDYEQYF

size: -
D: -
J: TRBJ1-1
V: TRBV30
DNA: TGTGCCTGGAGTCCAGGGTGGAGCACTGAAGCTTTCTTT
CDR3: CAWSPGWSTEAFF

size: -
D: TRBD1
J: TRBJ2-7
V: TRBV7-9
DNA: TGTGCCAGCAGCTCCTGGACAGGGGGCTCCTACGAGCAGTACTTC
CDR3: CASSSWTGGSYEQYF

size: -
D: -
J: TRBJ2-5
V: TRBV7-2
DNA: TGTGCCAGCAGCTTAGGCCCTACCTTAATGGAGACCCAGTACTTC
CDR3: CASSLGPTLMETQYF

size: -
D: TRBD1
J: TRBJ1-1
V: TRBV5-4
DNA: TGTGCCAGCAGCTTGACTACAGGGGGCAGCACTGAAGCTTTCTTT
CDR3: CASSLTTGGSTEAFF

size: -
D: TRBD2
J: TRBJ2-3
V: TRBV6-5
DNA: TGTGCCAGCAGTTACTCAGCGGGGGTGATGGCAGATACGCAGTATTTT
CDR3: CASSYSAGVMADTQYF

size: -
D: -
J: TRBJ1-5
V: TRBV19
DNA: TGTGCCAGTCTCCAGGGGCCCAATCAGCCCCAGCATTTT
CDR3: CASLQGPNQPQHF

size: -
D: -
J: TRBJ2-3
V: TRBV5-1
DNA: TGCGCCAGCAGCTTGGTAGGGGCGGCGGGGTCAGATACGCAGTATTTT
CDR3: CASSLVGAAGSDTQYF

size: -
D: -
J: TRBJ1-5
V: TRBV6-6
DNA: TGTGCCAGCAGCACACAGGGCGGCAATCAGCCCCAGCATTTT
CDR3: CASSTQGGNQPQHF

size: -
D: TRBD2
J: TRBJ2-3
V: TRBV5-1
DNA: TGCGCCAGCAGCCTCCCCCCTAGCGGGAGTTACGATACGCAGTATTTT
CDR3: CASSLPPSGSYDTQYF

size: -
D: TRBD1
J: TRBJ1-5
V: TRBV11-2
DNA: TGTGCCAGCAGCGGTGGACAGGGCAGCAATCAGCCCCAGCATTTT
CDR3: CASSGGQGSNQPQHF

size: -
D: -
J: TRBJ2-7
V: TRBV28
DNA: TGTGCCAGCAGAGCATCTACCTACGAGCAGTACTTC
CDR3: CASRASTYEQYF

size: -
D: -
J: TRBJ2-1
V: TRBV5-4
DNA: TGTGCCAGCAGCTTGGTCCCTAACAATGAGCAGTTCTTC
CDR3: CASSLVPNNEQFF

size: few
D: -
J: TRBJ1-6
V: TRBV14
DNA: TGTGCCAGCAGCCAAGATTGGATAGGGGCGAACTATAATTCACCCCTCCACTTT
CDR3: CASSQDWIGANYNSPLHF

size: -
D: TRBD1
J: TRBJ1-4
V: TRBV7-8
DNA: TGTGCCAGCAGCTTAGGGACAGGGAGGGCTGAAAAACTGTTTTTT
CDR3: CASSLGTGRAEKLFF

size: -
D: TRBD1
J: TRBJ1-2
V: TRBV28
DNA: TGTGCCAGCAGGGCGGGACAGGGCGGTAACTATGGCTACACCTTC
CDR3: CASRAGQGGNYGYTF

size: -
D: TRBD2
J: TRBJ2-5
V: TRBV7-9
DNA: TGTGCCAGCAGCTTTGTCCCGGGGGGGCTTGGAGAGACCCAGTACTTC
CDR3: CASSFVPGGLGETQYF